This is a list of T cell receptor beta chains from one sample in a study of CD8+CD57+ T cells in acquired aplastic anemia. MiXCR, applied by TCRdb to the reads, yields one record per CDR3 protein. The data show under 200,000 distinct CDR3 sequences, around 45% seen once. Source material: sorted CD4+, CD8+, or CD8+CD57+ T cells (not recorded which) from PBMCs. These receptors all stem from a human donor in good health. Both conserved end residues are part of each CDR3. The order of the fields is J gene, V gene, clone size, D gene, CDR3 protein, CDR3 DNA. The D gene is left open where the match is weak. The size entry is marked missing in some rows and otherwise reads once, few, many or a size class.

J: TRBJ2-2
V: TRBV18
size: -
D: -
CDR3: CASSPQLPDTGELFF
DNA: TGTGCCAGCTCACCACAGCTTCCGGACACCGGGGAGCTGTTTTTT

J: TRBJ1-2
V: TRBV9
size: few
D: -
CDR3: CASSVATGMEDYGYTF
DNA: TGTGCCAGCAGCGTAGCTACTGGGATGGAGGACTATGGCTACACCTTC

J: TRBJ2-5
V: TRBV19
size: -
D: -
CDR3: CASAGTQYGETQYF
DNA: TGTGCCAGTGCCGGGACTCAATATGGGGAGACCCAGTACTTC

J: TRBJ2-5
V: TRBV2
size: many
D: TRBD1
CDR3: CASSDGTGETQYF
DNA: TGTGCCAGCAGTGATGGGACAGGGGAGACCCAGTACTTC

J: TRBJ2-5
V: TRBV24-1
size: -
D: -
CDR3: CATRSAGREETQYF
DNA: TGTGCCACCAGAAGTGCAGGTCGGGAGGAGACCCAGTACTTC

J: TRBJ1-2
V: TRBV10-1
size: once
D: TRBD1
CDR3: CASSGDRVGGYIF
DNA: TGCGCCAGCAGTGGAGACAGGGTGGGTGGCTACATCTTC

J: TRBJ2-3
V: TRBV6-2/TRBV6-3
size: -
D: TRBD2
CDR3: CASSTGGDTQYF
DNA: TGTGCCAGCAGTACGGGGGGGGATACGCAGTATTTT

J: TRBJ1-1
V: TRBV18
size: few
D: TRBD1
CDR3: CASSPQGGSNTEAFF
DNA: TGTGCCAGCTCACCTCAGGGGGGAAGCAACACTGAAGCTTTCTTT

J: TRBJ2-7
V: TRBV15
size: -
D: -
CDR3: CATSRVGSEQYF
DNA: TGTGCCACCAGCAGAGTAGGCAGCGAGCAGTACTTC

J: TRBJ1-5
V: TRBV7-6
size: many
D: TRBD1
CDR3: CASSLYDREGNQPQHF
DNA: TGTGCCAGCAGCTTGTACGACAGGGAGGGCAATCAGCCCCAGCATTTT

J: TRBJ1-1
V: TRBV20-1
size: many
D: -
CDR3: CSARFRGNTEAFF
DNA: TGCAGTGCTAGGTTCAGGGGCAACACTGAAGCTTTCTTT

J: TRBJ2-3
V: TRBV4-2
size: -
D: TRBD2
CDR3: CASSGGLAGAGDTQYF
DNA: TGTGCCAGCAGCGGGGGACTAGCGGGAGCGGGGGATACGCAGTATTTT

J: TRBJ1-4
V: TRBV5-5
size: -
D: -
CDR3: CASSWGAMGEKLFF
DNA: TGTGCCAGCAGCTGGGGGGCTATGGGAGAAAAACTGTTTTTT

J: TRBJ2-2
V: TRBV7-2
size: many
D: -
CDR3: CASSLGSGWSGELFF
DNA: TGTGCCAGCAGCCTGGGTTCTGGCTGGTCCGGGGAGCTGTTTTTT